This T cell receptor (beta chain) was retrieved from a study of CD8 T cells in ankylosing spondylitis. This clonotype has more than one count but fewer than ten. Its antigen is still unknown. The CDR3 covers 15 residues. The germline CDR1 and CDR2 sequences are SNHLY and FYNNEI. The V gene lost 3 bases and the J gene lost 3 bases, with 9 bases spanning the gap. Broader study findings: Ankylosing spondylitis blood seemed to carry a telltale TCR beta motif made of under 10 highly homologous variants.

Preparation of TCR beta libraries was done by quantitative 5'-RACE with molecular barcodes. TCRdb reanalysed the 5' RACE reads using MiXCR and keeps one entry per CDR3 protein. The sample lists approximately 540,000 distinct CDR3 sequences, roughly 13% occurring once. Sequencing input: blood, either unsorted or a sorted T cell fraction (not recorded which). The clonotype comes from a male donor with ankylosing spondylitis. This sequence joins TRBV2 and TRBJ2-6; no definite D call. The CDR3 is CASSEAVSGANVLTF. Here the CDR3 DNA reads TGTGCCAGCAGTGAGGCAGTCAGTGGGGCCAACGTCCTGACTTTC.